This T cell receptor (beta chain) is from a study of neurological immune-mediated disorders. Regarding the study as a whole: The study found no CDR3 amino acid sequences shared by expanded clones across subjects, suggesting private repertoires in all groups. The most TCR clonal expansion was seen in HTLV-1-associated myelopathy, and the least was seen in multiple sclerosis, which fell below healthy controls.

The J segment lost 4 bases and the V segment lost 5 bases, leaving 7 bases of the junction unmatched. Germline CDR1 MRHNA, CDR2 SNTAGT. This CDR3 region has 15 residues. In regard to this clonotype: As yet, its antigen is unknown.

The study built unsorted libraries from 2 million PBMCs kept at -80 C. With 10-nucleotide random UMIs, 5'RACE was used to make the cDNA. TCRdb reprocessed the 5' RACE reads via MiXCR and lists one record per CDR3 protein. The data contain tens of thousands of distinct CDR3 sequences, over 9.5% of them singletons. Sequenced sample: PBMCs. This chain connects TRBV6-4 to TRBJ2-2, with 7 bases fitting TRBD2. The clonotype originates from a woman aged 55 to 70 with HTLV-1-associated myelopathy (HAM/TSP). The CDR3 DNA reads TGTGCCAGCAGTCTGGGACTACCGGGCACCGGGGAGCTGTTTTTT. This gives the protein CASSLGLPGTGELFF.